The 27 T cell receptor beta chains given below trace back to one sample, sequenced in a study of cytomegalovirus exposure and HLA in healthy donors. The study ran its PCR with 60 Vbeta and 13 Jbeta primers. This table comes from immunoSEQ multiplex PCR, and its TCRdb copy is limited to in-frame clones, with some not included. The repertoire has approximately 100,000 clones, around 71% of them found once; the top ten carry about 0.8%. The sequenced sample consisted of PBMCs. These receptors were collected from a boy between 5 and 17 years old in good health and CMV-seronegative.

J is TRBJ1-2 and V is TRBV6-6, with a weak D call TRBD1 (6 bases). The CDR3 runs to 14 residues. V gave up 6 bases and J gave up 8 bases, with 19 bases separating them. The germline V gene encodes CDR1 MNHNY and CDR2 SVGAGI (reference sequence). This CDR3 is CASRSQGEERGYTF. Written as DNA, the CDR3 is TGTGCCAGCAGGTCACAGGGTGAGGAGAGGGGCTACACCTTC.

V and J are TRBV10-3 and TRBJ1-1, with TRBD1 matching over 9 bases. The J segment lost 11 bases and the V segment lost 6 bases, leaving 7 bases of the junction unmatched. The CDR3 is made up of 12 amino acids. Germline loops: CDR1 ENHRY, CDR2 SYGVKD. CDR3 sequence reads: CAIRGDRDTAFF. The CDR3 bases are TGTGCCATCAGGGGGGACAGGGATACGGCTTTCTTT.

This sequence joins TRBV28 and TRBJ1-5; 9 nucleotides align to TRBD1. CDR1 is MDHEN, CDR2 SYDVKM, per germline. There are 16 residues in the CDR3. Trimming at V came to 4 bases and at J to 1 base, leaving 5 bases not matched to a gene. The CDR3: CASSSGQGKSNQPQHF. CDR3 nucleotides: TGTGCCAGCAGTTCCGGACAGGGGAAAAGCAATCAGCCCCAGCATTTT.

The V and J genes are TRBV2 and TRBJ2-3; a weak D match, TRBD1 (6 bases). V dropped 8 bases and J dropped 4 bases, with 16 bases sitting between them. The CDR3 runs to 14 residues. Germline V gives CDR1 SNHLY, CDR2 FYNNEI. The CDR3 DNA sequence: TGTGCCAGCGCAGGGGCGGTTGAGGCAGATACGCAGTATTTT. This translates into CASAGAVEADTQYF. Full variable domain (rest looked up from reference TRBV2 and TRBJ2-3): EPEVTQTPSHQVTQMGQEVILRCVPISNHLYFYWYRQILGQKVEFLVSFYNNEISEKSEIFDDQFSVERPDGSNFTLKIRSTKLEDSAMYFCASAGAVEADTQYFGPGTRLTVL.

This clone appeared once. The chain has TRBV25-1 and TRBJ1-1; D might be TRBD1 (5 bases). Germline loops: CDR1 MGHDK, CDR2 SYGVNS. This CDR3 region has 15 residues. V shed 0 bases and J shed 4 bases, with 12 bases lying between them. The CDR3 here is CASSEYTRGGTEAFF. In nucleotides, the CDR3 is TGTGCCAGCAGTGAATATACGAGGGGAGGCACTGAAGCTTTCTTT.

The genes are TRBV4-3 and TRBJ2-2; D gene unclear. V lost 3 bases to trimming and J lost 2 bases, with 16 bases between them. The germline gives CDR1 LGHNA, CDR2 YSLEER. This CDR3 has 17 residues. CDR3 residues: CASSHLLLPRNTGELFF. DNA for the CDR3: TGCGCCAGCAGCCATTTACTACTTCCAAGAAACACCGGGGAGCTGTTTTTT.

This clone was seen a single time. The rearrangement links TRBV6-1 to TRBJ2-3, with 12 positions matching TRBD2. Germline V gene sequence: CDR1 MNHNS, CDR2 SASEGT. The CDR3 extends over 14 amino acids. Unmatched junction bases numbered 3, after V lost 7 bases and J lost 4 bases. This CDR3 reads CASKLAGGPDTQYF. The CDR3 coding sequence is TGTGCCAGCAAGCTAGCGGGAGGGCCAGATACGCAGTATTTT.

The V gene is TRBV5-8, the J gene TRBJ2-5, with D possibly being TRBD2 (5 bases). The CDR3 has 14 residues. V lost 7 bases, J lost 7 bases, and 20 bases lay in between. Germline-derived CDR1 and CDR2 are SGHTS and YDEGEE. The DNA for the CDR3 is TGTGCCAGCCTTTCCCTGGACTGGCCGGGGACCCAGTACTTC. Its translation: CASLSLDWPGTQYF.

The chain couples TRBV2 to TRBJ1-5; 7 nucleotides align to TRBD1. V trimming: 6 bases; J trimming: 0 bases; junction bases outside the gene matches: 11. CDR3 length: 17 amino acids. Germline lookup yields CDR1 SNHLY and CDR2 FYNNEI. The CDR3 sequence is CASRGEGATYSNQPQHF. DNA for the CDR3: TGTGCCAGCAGAGGCGAGGGGGCCACATATAGCAATCAGCCCCAGCATTTT.

This chain uses TRBV13 with TRBJ2-2; tentatively, D is TRBD2 (6 bases). V shed 6 bases and J shed 7 bases, with 15 bases lying between them. This CDR3 is 14 amino acids long. Germline-derived CDR1 and CDR2 are PRHDT and FYEKMQ (reference sequence). CDR3 protein: CASRAASVSGELFF. The CDR3 DNA is TGTGCCAGCAGGGCGGCTAGCGTTAGCGGGGAGCTGTTTTTT.

The chain carries TRBV20-1 and TRBJ2-1; 9 bases line up with TRBD1. Germline lookup yields CDR1 DFQATT and CDR2 SNEGSKA (reference sequence). V was clipped by 6 bases and J by 14 bases; unmatched bases: 8. This CDR3 is 11 amino acids long. The CDR3 region is CSATIGQGKFF. CDR3 nucleotides: TGCAGTGCAACTATAGGACAGGGGAAGTTCTTC.

The chain combines TRBV2 with TRBJ2-2; maybe TRBD1 (6 bases). CDR1 is SNHLY and CDR2 is FYNNEI in the germline V gene. The CDR3 is 12 residues long. Trimming left V 6 bases short and J 6 bases short, with 8 bases between. CDR3 in amino acids: CASRQGPGELFF. DNA of the CDR3: TGTGCCAGCAGGCAGGGGCCCGGGGAGCTGTTTTTT.

This chain connects TRBV18 to TRBJ1-3; 8 bases map to TRBD1. Germline lookup yields CDR1 KGHSH and CDR2 LQKENI. The CDR3 spans 17 residues. Trimming removed 4 bases from V and 0 bases from J; junction bases left unmatched: 8. The chain's CDR3 is CASSLSTGASSGNTIYF. For the CDR3, the DNA is TGTGCCAGCTCACTATCGACAGGGGCGAGCTCTGGAAACACCATATATTTT.

This chain links TRBV7-9 with TRBJ1-4; no definite D call. This CDR3 has 13 amino acids. V lost 8 bases and J lost 3, with 10 bases in between. CDR1 and CDR2 (germline): SEHNR, FQNEAQ (reference sequence). The CDR3 sequence: CASERLANEKLFF. The CDR3 DNA follows: TGTGCCAGCGAGCGGCTGGCTAATGAAAAACTGTTTTTT. The full variable domain, in which reference TRBV7-9 and TRBJ1-4 provide the parts outside the CDR3, is DTGVSQNPRHKITKRGQNVTFRCDPISEHNRLYWYRQTLGQGPEFLTYFQNEAQLEKSRLLSDRFSAERPKGSFSTLEIQRTEQGDSAMYLCASERLANEKLFFGSGTQLSVL.

The V and J genes are TRBV9 and TRBJ2-2; D uncertain. The V end lost 4 bases, the J end lost 3 bases, and 4 bases lay between the germline ends. The CDR3 consists of 12 residues. CDR1 is SGDLS, CDR2 YYNGEE, per germline. The DNA for the CDR3 is TGTGCCAGCAGCCCGTACACCGGGGAGCTGTTTTTT. Encoded protein: CASSPYTGELFF.

V and J are TRBV6-5 and TRBJ1-2; TRBD1 matches at 8 bases. CDR1 MNHEY and CDR2 SVGAGI come from the germline V gene. This CDR3 has 14 amino acids. The V segment lost 2 bases and the J segment 8 bases; nucleotides outside the gene matches: 7. Written as DNA, the CDR3 is TGTGCCAGCAGTTACGATCGGGACAGGCAAGGCTACACCTTC. Amino acid sequence: CASSYDRDRQGYTF.

This rearrangement joins TRBV4-2 to TRBJ2-2; TRBD2 is a possible D gene (6 bases). V shed 5 bases and J shed 0 bases, with 16 bases lying between them. CDR3 size: 17 residues. Germline values: CDR1 LGHNA, CDR2 YNFKEQ. The CDR3 coding sequence is TGTGCCAGCAGCGGGCGTGGGGGACTTGCGAACACCGGGGAGCTGTTTTTT. Translating gives CASSGRGGLANTGELFF.

The chain joins TRBV6-1 to TRBJ1-5, with TRBD1 matching 9 bases. Germline CDR1 is MNHNS and CDR2 is SASEGT. The CDR3 loop spans 13 amino acids. V was pared by 4 bases and J by 5 bases, with 0 bases of the junction left unmatched. The CDR3 sequence: CASSGTGDQPQHF. The CDR3, as DNA: TGTGCCAGCAGTGGGACAGGGGATCAGCCCCAGCATTTT.

The J gene is TRBJ1-5, the V gene TRBV7-8, with 10 bases aligning to TRBD1. Germline V gene sequence: CDR1 SGHVS, CDR2 FQNEAQ. CDR3 length equals 18 residues. Trimming at V came to 4 bases and at J to 5 bases, leaving 14 bases not matched to a gene. This CDR3 reads CASSSIRSRDRGYQPQHF. The CDR3 DNA is TGTGCCAGCAGCTCCATCCGGAGTCGGGACAGGGGATATCAGCCCCAGCATTTT.

This clone was observed a few times. This sequence joins TRBV25-1 and TRBJ2-5, with D possibly being TRBD1 (5 bases). The CDR3 spans 16 residues. Germline V gives CDR1 MGHDK, CDR2 SYGVNS. The V end lost 2 bases, the J end lost 3 bases, and 16 bases lay between the germline ends. The CDR3 DNA follows: TGTGCCAGCAGTGAACAGAACAGGTTATCTAAAGAGACCCAGTACTTC. Translated, it gives CASSEQNRLSKETQYF.

The CDR3 loop reads CASSLMAGGRPDTQYF. CDR3 in DNA: TGTGCCAGCAGCTTAATGGCGGGGGGGCGGCCAGATACGCAGTATTTT. The J gene is TRBJ2-3, the V gene TRBV7-9; 9 bases align to TRBD2. Germline V gene lookup returns CDR1 SEHNR and CDR2 FQNEAQ (reference sequence). This CDR3 region has 16 residues. Trimming removed 2 bases from V and 4 bases from J; junction bases left unmatched: 7.

V usage is TRBV28 and J usage is TRBJ2-7; no firm D call. The CDR3 spans 16 residues. V lost 3 bases and J lost 0, with 15 bases in between. From germline, CDR1 is MDHEN and CDR2 SYDVKM. The CDR3 sequence: CASSFALSFLSYEQYF. In nucleotides, the CDR3 is TGTGCCAGCAGTTTCGCACTATCATTCCTCTCCTACGAGCAGTACTTC.

V usage is TRBV28 and J usage is TRBJ1-1; no clear D. Per the germline V gene, CDR1 is MDHEN and CDR2 is SYDVKM. The CDR3 contains 15 residues. With 2 bases removed from V and 1 base from J, the gap between germline ends came to 11 bases. CDR3 bases: TGTGCCAGCAGTTTAAGCCTCTCGCGGAACACTGAAGCTTTCTTT. Translated, it gives CASSLSLSRNTEAFF. The whole variable domain, remainder taken from reference TRBV28 and TRBJ1-1, is DVKVTQSSRYLVKRTGEKVFLECVQDMDHENMFWYRQDPGLGLRLIYFSYDVKMKEKGDIPEGYSVSREKKERFSLILESASTNQTSMYLCASSLSLSRNTEAFFGQGTRLTVV.

The rearrangement joins TRBV5-1 to TRBJ2-2; D call uncertain. Trimming left V 2 bases short and J 6 bases short, with 2 bases between. Germline loops: CDR1 SGHRS, CDR2 YFSETQ. This CDR3 has 11 amino acids. The CDR3 loop is CASSFSGELFF. The DNA of the CDR3 is TGCGCCAGCAGCTTCTCCGGGGAGCTGTTTTTT.

This clone has more than one count but fewer than ten. J is TRBJ2-3 and V is TRBV27; D ambiguous. Trimming cost V 4 bases and J 1 base, with 12 bases left between them. The germline V gene encodes CDR1 MNHEY and CDR2 SMNVEV (reference sequence). The length of the CDR3 is 15 residues. The CDR3 sequence: CASSSPVSRTDTQYF. CDR3 nucleotides: TGTGCCAGCAGTTCACCCGTGAGTCGCACAGATACGCAGTATTTT.

This clone was seen at least ten times. The CDR3 DNA is TGCGCCAGCAGCCAAGGAAACAGGGGAGGTAATGAAAAACTGTTTTTT. It codes for CASSQGNRGGNEKLFF. This rearrangement joins TRBV4-3 to TRBJ1-4; 7 nucleotides agree with TRBD1. The CDR3 totals 16 residues. V dropped 1 base and J dropped 4; count of bases not matched to a gene: 6. CDR1 and CDR2 (germline): LGHNA, YSLEER.

This sequence joins TRBV19 and TRBJ2-1; TRBD1 agrees at 7 bases. J lost 4 bases, V lost 7 bases, and 10 bases had no gene match. The CDR3 length is 15 residues. CDR1 and CDR2 from the germline V gene are LNHDA and SQIVND (reference sequence). CDR3 residues: CASNVGQAPYNEQFF. In nucleotides, the CDR3 is TGTGCCAGTAACGTCGGACAGGCCCCTTACAATGAGCAGTTCTTC.